This T cell receptor beta chain was captured by sequencing in a study of control samples from healthy donors and cancer patients. The ends were cut back, 3 bases at V and 9 bases at J, with 21 bases in the middle. The CDR3 runs to 16 residues. Germline V lookup: CDR1 KGHSH, CDR2 LQKENI. Produced via immunoSEQ multiplex PCR; TCRdb's table is partial and in-frame only. The sample lists some 94,000 clones, around 86% seen once, with over 1% in the top ten. V usage is TRBV18 and J usage is TRBJ2-1; D may match TRBD1 or TRBD2 (5 bases each). The sequenced material came from blood. The TCR was taken from a woman between 50 and 59 years old in good health. For the CDR3, the DNA is TGTGCCAGCTCACCGTACCCCACGGGACCTTCGGCTGAGCAGTTCTTC. Residues: CASSPYPTGPSAEQFF. Drawing the rest from reference TRBV18 and TRBJ2-1, the complete variable domain is NAGVMQNPRHLVRRRGQEARLRCSPMKGHSHVYWYRQLPEEGLKFMVYLQKENIIDESGMPKERFSAEFPKEGPSILRIQQVVRGDSAAYFCASSPYPTGPSAEQFFGPGTRLTVL.